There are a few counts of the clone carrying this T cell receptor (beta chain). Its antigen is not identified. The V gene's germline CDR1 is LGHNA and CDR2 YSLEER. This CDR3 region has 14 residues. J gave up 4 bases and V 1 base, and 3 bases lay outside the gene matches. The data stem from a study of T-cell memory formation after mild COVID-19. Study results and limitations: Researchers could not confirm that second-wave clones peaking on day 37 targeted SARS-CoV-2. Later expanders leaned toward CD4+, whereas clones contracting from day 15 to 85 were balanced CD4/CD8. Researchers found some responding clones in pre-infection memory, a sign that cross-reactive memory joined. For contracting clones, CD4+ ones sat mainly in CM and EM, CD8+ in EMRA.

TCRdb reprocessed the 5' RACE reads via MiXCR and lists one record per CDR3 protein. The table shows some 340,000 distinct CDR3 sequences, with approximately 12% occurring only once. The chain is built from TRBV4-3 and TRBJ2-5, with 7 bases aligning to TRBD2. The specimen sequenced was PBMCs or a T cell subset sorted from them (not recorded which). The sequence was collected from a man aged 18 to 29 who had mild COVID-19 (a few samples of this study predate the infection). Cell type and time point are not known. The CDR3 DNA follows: TGCGCCAGCAGCCAAGTTCAGCGGGGAGAGACCCAGTACTTC. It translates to CASSQVQRGETQYF.